These 14 T cell receptor beta chains came from one sample sequenced in a study of cytomegalovirus exposure and HLA in healthy donors. Researchers ran the PCR with 60 Vbeta and 13 Jbeta primers. Only in-frame clones appear in the TCRdb table, and some are missing; sequencing was by immunoSEQ multiplex PCR. The sample lists 100,000 to 150,000 clones, around four fifths occurring once. Specimen: PBMCs. The receptors come from a man aged 18 to 35 in good health and CMV-seropositive.

Notes on this clone: The sample has other DNA sequences that encode this CDR3 too. The CDR3, as DNA: TGCGCCAGCAGAAAGACAGGGGGACGAGAGACCCAGTACTTC. Its protein product is CASRKTGGRETQYF. This sequence joins TRBV5-1 and TRBJ2-5, with 9 nucleotides matching TRBD1. J gave up 4 bases and V 5 bases, and 6 bases lay outside the gene matches. The germline gives CDR1 SGHRS, CDR2 YFSETQ. The CDR3 contains 14 residues.

The chain has TRBV4-1 and TRBJ2-3, with TRBD2 matching over 9 bases. Germline V lookup: CDR1 MGHRA, CDR2 YSYEKL. The junction had 11 bases not matched to a gene; V was cut back by 3 bases and J by 4 bases. This CDR3 spans 17 amino acids. The DNA for the CDR3 is TGCGCCAGCAGCCAGGGTCTAGCGGGGTCGGCCTCAGATACGCAGTATTTT. Translating it yields CASSQGLAGSASDTQYF.

The J gene is TRBJ2-5, the V gene TRBV5-4, with 16 bases aligning to TRBD2. Germline CDR1 SGHNT, CDR2 YYREEE (reference sequence). This CDR3 region has 18 residues. The junction had 9 bases not matched to a gene; V was cut back by 3 bases and J by 4 bases. The CDR3 region is CASSSPGLAGGPRETQYF. For the CDR3, the DNA is TGTGCCAGCAGCTCGCCGGGACTAGCGGGGGGGCCCAGAGAGACCCAGTACTTC.

The chain carries TRBV2 and TRBJ2-3; 8 bases line up with TRBD2. CDR1 is SNHLY and CDR2 is FYNNEI in the germline V gene. The V and J ends lost 7 bases and 1 base, in that order; junction bases with no gene match: 4. CDR3 length: 14 amino acids. CDR3 sequence: CASKHSGGTDTQYF. The CDR3 DNA reads as TGTGCCAGCAAGCATAGCGGGGGCACAGATACGCAGTATTTT.

This chain uses TRBV6-1 with TRBJ1-3; D not certain. CDR3 length: 15 amino acids. The V end was cut by 4 bases, the J end by 0 bases, with 10 bases between. Germline CDR1 and CDR2: MNHNS and SASEGT. DNA for the CDR3: TGTGCCAGCAGTGGTGGACGGGGCTCTGGAAACACCATATATTTT. Protein sequence: CASSGGRGSGNTIYF.

This sequence joins TRBV6-6 and TRBJ1-1; no definite D call. The CDR3 runs to 13 residues. The V and J ends lost 0 bases and 1 base respectively, with 3 bases between them. Germline values: CDR1 MNHNY, CDR2 SVGAGI (reference sequence). The CDR3 loop reads CASSYSRNTEAFF. The CDR3 DNA is TGTGCCAGCAGTTACTCGAGGAACACTGAAGCTTTCTTT.

The V and J genes are TRBV9 and TRBJ1-1; 8 nucleotides match TRBD1. The CDR3 sequence is 14 residues long. Trimming at V came to 0 bases and at J to 4 bases, leaving 2 bases not matched to a gene. CDR1 is SGDLS, CDR2 YYNGEE, per germline. CDR3 in amino acids: CASSVGGQATEAFF. The DNA for the CDR3 is TGTGCCAGCAGCGTAGGGGGACAGGCCACTGAAGCTTTCTTT.

The V and J genes are TRBV23-1 and TRBJ1-1, with D maybe TRBD1 (5 bases). TRBV23-1 is an ORF, with its function uncertain. Trimming cost V 0 bases and J 3 bases, with 11 bases left between them. CDR3 length: 15 amino acids. The CDR3 DNA is TGCGCCAGCAGTCAATCGCAGGGTTACGACACTGAAGCTTTCTTT. Translation: CASSQSQGYDTEAFF.

The CDR3 DNA sequence: TGTGCCAGCAGCTTAGATCGGACAGGAGTGGCCTACGAGCAGTACTTC. Amino acids: CASSLDRTGVAYEQYF. V and J are TRBV7-8 and TRBJ2-7; TRBD1 aligns across 7 bases. Germline V CDR1 and CDR2: SGHVS, FQNEAQ. J gave up 2 bases and V 1 base, and 8 bases lay outside the gene matches. This CDR3 contains 16 residues.

J is TRBJ1-1 and V is TRBV5-3, with TRBD1 matching 7 bases. TRBV5-3 is treated as an ORF (open reading frame) with a function not yet certain. The CDR3 covers 14 residues. V was clipped by 4 bases and J by 0 bases; unmatched bases: 3. CDR3 region: CARSKGQMNTEAFF. DNA for the CDR3: TGTGCCAGAAGCAAGGGACAGATGAACACTGAAGCTTTCTTT.

The chain uses TRBV5-8 and TRBJ2-7, with TRBD1 as a possible D gene (6 bases). The CDR3 runs to 15 residues. V lost 3 bases, J lost 4 bases, and 17 bases lay in between. Germline V gives CDR1 SGHTS, CDR2 YDEGEE. This chain's CDR3 is CASSSAGTTAYEQYF. Here the CDR3 DNA reads TGTGCCAGCAGCTCGGCCGGGACAACGGCATACGAGCAGTACTTC.

As DNA, the CDR3 is TGTGCCAGCAGTTTGGATACAGGGGCCTGGTTCTACGAGCAGTACTTC. Its protein is CASSLDTGAWFYEQYF. J is TRBJ2-7 and V is TRBV27, with TRBD1 identical over 7 bases. Germline loops: CDR1 MNHEY, CDR2 SMNVEV (reference sequence). Germline trimming cut 3 bases from V and 3 bases from J; bases unmatched to any gene: 11. The CDR3 runs 16 residues.

The count of this clone is one. CDR3 DNA sequence: TGTGCCAGCAGCTTAGATTTCGGGTCGAATCAGCCCCAGCATTTT. It yields the protein CASSLDFGSNQPQHF. The chain combines TRBV11-2 with TRBJ1-5; D uncertain. Germline V lookup: CDR1 SGHAT, CDR2 FQNNGV. This CDR3 region has 15 residues. V was cut by 0 bases and J by 4 bases, with 10 bases left in between.

The J gene is TRBJ2-7, the V gene TRBV19; D is perhaps TRBD1 (5 bases). V was cut by 8 bases and J by 0 bases, with 14 bases left in between. The CDR3 length is 14 residues. Germline V CDR1 and CDR2: LNHDA, SQIVND (reference sequence). Here the CDR3 DNA reads TGTGCCAGTCGACCAGGGTATAGCTCCTACGAGCAGTACTTC. It codes for CASRPGYSSYEQYF. Supplemented by reference TRBV19 and TRBJ2-7, the full variable domain reads DGGITQSPKYLFRKEGQNVTLSCEQNLNHDAMYWYRQDPGQGLRLIYYSQIVNDFQKGDIAEGYSVSREKKESFPLTVTSAQKNPTAFYLCASRPGYSSYEQYFGPGTRLTVT.